The clone carrying this T cell receptor beta chain was counted at least ten times. Its target is unknown. The record originates from a study of CD8 T cells in ankylosing spondylitis. TCRdb recomputed calls from the 5' RACE reads with MiXCR, one row per CDR3 protein. This table has around 32,000 distinct CDR3 sequences, around 7.2% appearing once. Study observations and caveats: With a CD8+ phenotype, disease-linked clones were relatively rare in peripheral blood. Certain motif variants had earlier appeared in reactive arthritis synovial fluid and blood.

CDR3 size: 15 residues. The V and J ends lost 2 bases and 4 bases respectively, with 15 bases between them. Per the germline V gene, CDR1 is SGHRS and CDR2 is YFSETQ. The chain employs TRBV5-1 and TRBJ2-5; tentatively, D is TRBD1 (5 bases). Input material: blood, either unsorted or a sorted T cell fraction (not recorded which). The TCR comes from a male donor with ankylosing spondylitis or in good health (not recorded which). For the CDR3, the DNA is TGCGCCAGCAGCTTAGGGGTCTCCCCTGGAGAGACCCAGTACTTC. Its protein is CASSLGVSPGETQYF. The whole variable domain, remainder taken from reference TRBV5-1 and TRBJ2-5, is KAGVTQTPRYLIKTRGQQVTLSCSPISGHRSVSWYQQTPGQGLQFLFEYFSETQRNKGNFPGRFSGRQFSNSRSEMNVSTLELGDSALYLCASSLGVSPGETQYFGPGTRLLVL.